The sequence of this T cell receptor (beta chain) was determined in a study of T cell responses to AZD1222 COVID-19 vaccine. Study-wide results and caveats: AZD1222 recipients seropositive at baseline numbered only 5 to 7. The span of vaccine-associated CD4 TCRs extended across spike, with dominance at 160-218 and 743-854. None of the repertoires were sampled until the peak T cell response had passed. The donor cohort was predominantly white British with a female majority, and clonal diversity may have been underestimated.

The germline V gene encodes CDR1 SGHRS and CDR2 YFSETQ. The CDR3 totals 15 residues. Trimming stripped 0 bases from V and 3 bases from J, with 9 bases between. Generated by immunoSEQ multiplex PCR, the TCRdb table keeps only in-frame clones and is missing some. The sample records 100,000 or so clones, 87% being singletons. Notes on this clone: The antigen remains undetermined.

This sample comprised peripheral blood, obtained on day 0 of AZD1222 vaccination. V and J are TRBV5-1 and TRBJ2-2; the D is unclear. The source of this sequence is an adult in good health. The CDR3 nucleotides read TGCGCCAGCAGCTTGGGCTTTATGGACACCGGGGAGCTGTTTTTT. Translating it yields CASSLGFMDTGELFF.